These 24 T cell receptor beta chains share one sample of origin, sequenced in a study of monozygotic twins with inflammatory bowel disease. TCRdb re-called the 5' RACE reads; every CDR3 protein appears as one record, without DNA. Its clone listing holds 110,000 to 150,000 distinct CDR3 sequences. The material sequenced was blood. Source of these receptors: a human donor with ulcerative colitis or Crohn's disease, or a healthy co-twin of an affected twin (not recorded which).

The V call is TRBV25-1, the J call TRBJ1-5; TCRdb designates TRBD1, a call that cannot be tested without DNA. The CDR3 runs 14 residues. The germline CDR1 and CDR2 sequences are MGHDK and SYGVNS. Here the CDR3 reads CASSERGGIQPQHF.

This chain joins TRBV11-2 and TRBJ2-1; absent DNA, TCRdb's TRBD1 call cannot be checked. The CDR3 has 17 amino acids. Germline loops: CDR1 SGHAT, CDR2 FQNNGV. The CDR3 loop is CASSLDRPGLSYNEQFF.

The rearrangement joins TRBV7-2 to TRBJ2-5; the D call from TCRdb, TRBD1, cannot be confirmed without DNA. CDR3 length: 16 residues. In germline, CDR1 is SGHTA, CDR2 FQGNSA. CDR3 region: CASIPVSGRWQETQYF.

The chain's CDR3 is CATSRVDRGLQPQHF. The chain has TRBV15 and TRBJ1-5; TCRdb gives TRBD1 as the D gene, but with no DNA this cannot be confirmed. The germline gives CDR1 LNHNV, CDR2 YYDKDF (reference sequence). The CDR3 extends over 15 amino acids.

The rearrangement links TRBV7-3 to TRBJ2-1; the D call of TRBD2 rests on TCRdb alone, since no DNA is present to check it. Germline V lookup: CDR1 SGHTA, CDR2 FQGTGA. The CDR3 consists of 15 residues. This chain's CDR3 is CASSFGLARYNEQFF. The full variable domain, rest sourced from reference TRBV7-3 and TRBJ2-1, is GAGVSQTPSNKVTEKGKYVELRCDPISGHTALYWYRQSLGQGPEFLIYFQGTGAADDSGLPNDRFFAVRPEGSVSTLKIQRTERGDSAVYLCASSFGLARYNEQFFGPGTRLTVL.

V is TRBV7-8 and J is TRBJ1-1. The CDR3 length is 14 residues. Germline V lookup: CDR1 SGHVS, CDR2 FQNEAQ. Here the CDR3 reads CASSLVAGNTEAFF.

The rearrangement links TRBV6-1 to TRBJ2-1; the D call from TCRdb, TRBD2, cannot be confirmed without DNA. CDR3 length: 17 amino acids. Germline values: CDR1 MNHNS, CDR2 SASEGT. This CDR3 is CASTPAGLAGGGDEQFF.

V is TRBV5-1 and J is TRBJ1-3; absent DNA, TCRdb's TRBD1 call cannot be checked. Germline loops: CDR1 SGHRS, CDR2 YFSETQ. The length of the CDR3 is 16 residues. The CDR3 region is CASSFLGQDAGNTIYF.

The J gene is TRBJ2-6, the V gene TRBV5-4; TCRdb's D call of TRBD2 is untestable without DNA. CDR3 size: 16 residues. Germline-derived CDR1 and CDR2 are SGHNT and YYREEE (reference sequence). CDR3: CASSLQGPSGANVLTF.

The chain joins TRBV9 to TRBJ1-1; absent DNA, TCRdb's TRBD1 call cannot be checked. There are 17 residues in the CDR3. Germline CDR1 and CDR2: SGDLS and YYNGEE. CDR3 amino acids: CASSVSGWGGMNTEAFF. The full variable domain, completed using reference TRBV9 and TRBJ1-1, is DSGVTQTPKHLITATGQRVTLRCSPRSGDLSVYWYQQSLDQGLQFLIQYYNGEERAKGNILERFSAQQFPDLHSELNLSSLELGDSALYFCASSVSGWGGMNTEAFFGQGTRLTVV.

The chain employs TRBV9 and TRBJ2-1; no DNA is available, so the TRBD1 call from TCRdb remains unchecked. CDR3 length: 13 residues. Germline V gene lookup returns CDR1 SGDLS and CDR2 YYNGEE. The CDR3: CASSEEGQDEQFF.

The chain uses TRBV5-1 and TRBJ2-3. From germline, CDR1 is SGHRS and CDR2 YFSETQ. The CDR3 spans 11 residues. The CDR3 loop is CASQSTDTQYF.

CDR3 sequence: CASSFFQLKETQYF. The V and J genes are TRBV5-1 and TRBJ2-5. The CDR3 contains 14 residues. The V gene's germline CDR1 is SGHRS and CDR2 YFSETQ.

The rearrangement links TRBV12-3 or TRBV12-4 to TRBJ1-1. This CDR3 has 14 residues. CDR3 in amino acids: CASSFLRRNTEAFF.

The V gene is TRBV7-6, the J gene TRBJ2-1; TCRdb's assignment of TRBD2 cannot be checked, as there is no DNA. From germline, CDR1 is SGHVS and CDR2 FNYEAQ. The CDR3 runs 18 residues. The chain's CDR3 is CASSLASLAGVTYNEQFF.

The chain has TRBV5-6 and TRBJ2-1; TCRdb picks TRBD2, but there is no DNA to check that call. CDR1 and CDR2 (germline): SGHDT, YYEEEE. The CDR3 runs to 12 residues. The CDR3 protein is CASLADDNEQFF. The full variable domain, rest sourced from reference TRBV5-6 and TRBJ2-1, is DAGVTQSPTHLIKTRGQQVTLRCSPKSGHDTVSWYQQALGQGPQFIFQYYEEEERQRGNFPDRFSGHQFPNYSSELNVNALLLGDSALYLCASLADDNEQFFGPGTRLTVL.

This chain connects TRBV5-1 to TRBJ1-2; without DNA, the TCRdb call of TRBD1 cannot be checked. The CDR3 loop spans 16 amino acids. Germline CDR1 reads SGHRS; CDR2 reads YFSETQ. The CDR3 loop is CASSLGGTPFNYGYTF.

This chain connects TRBV20-1 to TRBJ1-1. CDR1 is DFQATT, CDR2 SNEGSKA, per germline (reference sequence). The CDR3 is 16 amino acids. CDR3 loop: CSAQFLGRARNTEAFF.

The chain couples TRBV5-1 to TRBJ1-1. Germline V lookup: CDR1 SGHRS, CDR2 YFSETQ. The CDR3 contains 17 residues. The CDR3 is CASSLEGTGPGGTEAFF.

V gene TRBV10-3 combines with J gene TRBJ2-2; TCRdb reports TRBD2, a call that lacks DNA to check it against. CDR1 and CDR2 (germline): ENHRY, SYGVKD. The CDR3 is 16 residues long. CDR3: CAISEISGRGTGELFF.

The chain combines TRBV19 with TRBJ2-1; TCRdb calls TRBD1, which cannot be checked without DNA. From germline, CDR1 is LNHDA and CDR2 SQIVND (reference sequence). The CDR3 is made up of 16 amino acids. CDR3 sequence reads: CASSNLGGGIPNEQFF.

V is TRBV7-2 and J is TRBJ2-1; the TCRdb D gene call, TRBD2, has no DNA to confirm it. Germline values: CDR1 SGHTA, CDR2 FQGNSA. This CDR3 has 15 amino acids. Here the CDR3 reads CASSLGTSGRPEQFF.

The chain is built from TRBV27 and TRBJ2-2; TCRdb designates TRBD1, a call that cannot be tested without DNA. Germline V gene lookup returns CDR1 MNHEY and CDR2 SMNVEV (reference sequence). The CDR3 consists of 15 residues. CDR3 region: CASSYGGANTGELFF.

V and J are TRBV11-2 and TRBJ1-3; the TRBD1 assignment by TCRdb is unverifiable without DNA. Germline V lookup: CDR1 SGHAT, CDR2 FQNNGV. This CDR3 is built from 17 residues. CDR3 protein: CASSNKGATFSGNTIYF.